The 9 T cell receptor beta chains below come from one sample, sequenced in a study of radiation and T cells in renal cell carcinoma. The repertoire was sequenced with immunoSEQ multiplex PCR; TCRdb's copy has only in-frame clones and lacks some. The repertoire holds about 74,000 clones, with roughly 87% as singletons. As for time point: blood 4 weeks post-SBRT, at nephrectomy. Noted treatment: 15 Gy SBRT to primary tumor, nephrectomy 4 weeks later. This specimen was blood, taken from a patient whose treatment included radiotherapy and nephrectomy. These receptors came from a woman in her 70s with renal cell carcinoma.

The chain links TRBV19 to TRBJ2-3; perhaps TRBD1 as D (6 bases). This CDR3 has 14 amino acids. Trimming removed 8 bases from V and 2 bases from J, with 14 bases in between. The germline gives CDR1 LNHDA, CDR2 SQIVND (reference sequence). CDR3 sequence: CASAPGQNTDTQYF. CDR3 sequence (DNA): TGTGCCAGTGCCCCAGGACAGAACACAGATACGCAGTATTTT. Full variable domain (outside the CDR3, taken from reference TRBV19 and TRBJ2-3): DGGITQSPKYLFRKEGQNVTLSCEQNLNHDAMYWYRQDPGQGLRLIYYSQIVNDFQKGDIAEGYSVSREKKESFPLTVTSAQKNPTAFYLCASAPGQNTDTQYFGPGTRLTVL.

This chain connects TRBV7-9 to TRBJ2-2; the D is unclear. The V gene lost 5 bases and the J gene lost 2 bases, with 9 bases spanning the gap. The germline CDR1 and CDR2 sequences are SEHNR and FQNEAQ (reference sequence). The CDR3 sequence is 14 residues long. CDR3 sequence: CASSPSTNTGELFF. CDR3 DNA sequence: TGTGCCAGCAGCCCATCGACAAACACCGGGGAGCTGTTTTTT.

This rearrangement joins TRBV25-1 to TRBJ2-7; D might be TRBD1 (6 bases). This CDR3 comprises 15 residues. CDR1 is MGHDK, CDR2 SYGVNS, per germline. Trimming took off 2 bases at V and 4 bases at J, with 15 bases between the two ends. In DNA, the CDR3 is TGTGCCAGCAGTGAAGGGGGTGGCAGGGGATACGAGCAGTACTTC. Encoded protein: CASSEGGGRGYEQYF.

This rearrangement joins TRBV6-6 to TRBJ2-7; 9 bases agree with TRBD1. Germline lookup yields CDR1 MNHNY and CDR2 SVGAGI (reference sequence). This CDR3 comprises 14 residues. V gave up 4 bases and J gave up 9 bases; unmatched junction bases: 10. The CDR3 loop reads CASSSPTGGPGQYF. For the CDR3, the DNA is TGTGCCAGCAGTTCCCCGACAGGGGGTCCCGGGCAGTACTTC.

This clone has just a few counts. The chain joins TRBV10-3 to TRBJ1-2; possible D gene TRBD1, 5 bases. The ends were cut back, 10 bases at V and 0 bases at J, with 15 bases in the middle. This CDR3 comprises 14 residues. From germline, CDR1 is ENHRY and CDR2 SYGVKD. The DNA for the CDR3 is TGTGCCACCAGCGGGGGACTAGCTAACTATGGCTACACCTTC. Its translation: CATSGGLANYGYTF.

The J gene is TRBJ1-1, the V gene TRBV5-4; 8 bases align to TRBD1. The CDR3 extends over 15 amino acids. The germline gives CDR1 SGHNT, CDR2 YYREEE (reference sequence). Trimming removed 2 bases from V and 1 base from J; junction bases left unmatched: 4. The CDR3 sequence is CASSLQGVANTEAFF. The CDR3 bases are TGTGCCAGCAGCTTACAGGGGGTGGCGAACACTGAAGCTTTCTTT.

This chain joins TRBV7-2 and TRBJ1-1; 8 bases match TRBD1. Germline values: CDR1 SGHTA, CDR2 FQGNSA. Trimming took 5 bases from V and 0 from J; bases not matched to a gene: 11. CDR3 length: 17 amino acids. In DNA form, the CDR3 reads TGTGCCAGCAGCCCGCGACAGGGGTTCCCCTTGAACACTGAAGCTTTCTTT. Its translation is CASSPRQGFPLNTEAFF.

As to this clone: This sample includes further DNA sequences coding for the same CDR3. The genes are TRBV7-9 and TRBJ1-5, with D tentatively TRBD1 (6 bases). The CDR3 is 13 residues long. Germline CDR1 reads SEHNR; CDR2 reads FQNEAQ (reference sequence). Trimming pared 1 base from V and 6 bases from J, leaving 7 bases between. CDR3 amino acids: CASSLEGGQPQHF. As DNA, the CDR3 is TGTGCCAGCAGCTTAGAGGGGGGTCAGCCCCAGCATTTT.

The gene calls are TRBV5-1 and TRBJ2-3, with 8 bases that match TRBD2. The germline CDR1 and CDR2 sequences are SGHRS and YFSETQ. V dropped 4 bases and J dropped 4; count of bases not matched to a gene: 5. The CDR3 has 14 residues. Here the CDR3 reads CASSQGLAADTQYF. The CDR3 DNA sequence: TGCGCCAGCAGCCAAGGACTAGCCGCAGATACGCAGTATTTT.